Below are 21 T cell receptor beta chains sequenced from a single sample in a study of Ad26.COV2.S vaccination and SARS-CoV-2 variants (dated by TCRdb to the early 2020s). Reading the label with the study, this specimen's treatment or condition is: 15 to 20 received Ad26.COV2.S at low or high dose, single or two shots; roughly five received placebo; per-sample allocation not given. Repertoires of vaccine and placebo recipients were sequenced from samples collected on day 63 after the first injection. Libraries came from the immunoSEQ multiplex PCR assay. Imported from immuneACCESS, the table was reduced by TCRdb to in-frame sequences with V and J called. These copies leave out some clones; in studies compared against another copy, an unresolved V gene accounts for under half, and the cause of the remainder is not known. The sample table lists a few hundred thousand clones, 75% to 95% of them with a count of one. The ten biggest clones cover 12% of the sample.

Specimen: peripheral blood, collected in a trial of Ad26.COV2.S vaccine versus placebo. The receptors stem from a person aged 18-60 years who received the Ad26.COV2.S COVID-19 vaccine or a placebo.

The chain is built from TRBV28 and TRBJ2-7, with D possibly TRBD2 on 5 matching bases. Trimming left V 3 bases short and J 6 bases short, with 18 bases between. The CDR3 is 15 amino acids. Looked up from germline, CDR1 is MDHEN and CDR2 is SYDVKM. The CDR3 region has the DNA TGTGCCAGCAGTTTCCCGGGAAGCACCTCCCGCGAGCAGTACTTC. Amino acid sequence: CASSFPGSTSREQYF.

J is TRBJ2-1 and V is TRBV5-4, with D tentatively TRBD1 or TRBD2 (5 bases each). Trimming took 2 bases from V and 2 from J, leaving 17 bases between them. CDR1 and CDR2 from the germline V gene are SGHNT and YYREEE (reference sequence). The CDR3 loop spans 17 amino acids. The CDR3 loop is CASSLLASGSPYNEQFF. CDR3 nucleotides: TGTGCCAGCAGCTTATTAGCGTCAGGGTCCCCCTACAATGAGCAGTTCTTC.

This clone showed up just once. This chain's CDR3 is CSASVDAGETQYF. The CDR3 DNA reads TGCAGTGCTAGTGTTGATGCTGGCGAGACCCAGTACTTC. The chain joins TRBV20-1 to TRBJ2-5; D is unresolved. Looked up from germline, CDR1 is DFQATT and CDR2 is SNEGSKA (reference sequence). CDR3 length: 13 residues. Trimming took 3 bases from V and 5 from J, leaving 13 bases between them.

The V call is TRBV6-2 or TRBV6-3, the J call TRBJ2-7; 8 bases are shared with TRBD2. The CDR3 extends over 15 amino acids. After removal of 3 bases from V and 2 bases from J, the junction contained 6 bases not matched to a gene. The germline V gene has CDR1 MNHEY and CDR2 SVGEGT. The CDR3 DNA reads as TGTGCCAGCAGTTATCAAGCGGGAGCAGCCTACGAGCAGTACTTC. It codes for CASSYQAGAAYEQYF.

The V and J genes are TRBV7-9 and TRBJ1-4; D is unresolved. In germline, CDR1 is SEHNR, CDR2 FQNEAQ (reference sequence). This CDR3 contains 16 residues. The V end was cut by 5 bases, the J end by 0 bases, with 13 bases between. Here the CDR3 reads CASSHAAAATNEKLFF. In DNA form, the CDR3 reads TGTGCCAGCAGCCACGCGGCAGCAGCAACTAATGAAAAACTGTTTTTT. The entire variable domain, with the rest obtained from reference TRBV7-9 and TRBJ1-4, is as follows: DTGVSQNPRHKITKRGQNVTFRCDPISEHNRLYWYRQTLGQGPEFLTYFQNEAQLEKSRLLSDRFSAERPKGSFSTLEIQRTEQGDSAMYLCASSHAAAATNEKLFFGSGTQLSVL.

This clone was seen a single time. Here the CDR3 reads CAIQGPGVGYTF. CDR3 DNA sequence: TGTGCCATCCAGGGGCCGGGGGTCGGCTACACCTTC. The chain carries TRBV10-3 and TRBJ1-2, with D tentatively TRBD1 (6 bases). Per the germline V gene, CDR1 is ENHRY and CDR2 is SYGVKD. V was trimmed by 8 bases and J by 8 bases, leaving 15 bases between them. This CDR3 has 12 residues.

The CDR3 DNA sequence: TGTGCCAGCAGTTTGGATAAACGGGGTTATGGCTACACCTTC. Translation gives CASSLDKRGYGYTF. The chain combines TRBV27 with TRBJ1-2, with D uncertain. The germline V and J ends were trimmed by 3 bases and 5 bases, with 13 bases remaining between them. Germline V lookup: CDR1 MNHEY, CDR2 SMNVEV (reference sequence). This CDR3 comprises 14 residues.

This chain uses TRBV29-1 with TRBJ2-7; no firm D call. Germline-derived CDR1 and CDR2 are SQVTM and ANQGSEA. V lost 4 bases, J lost 6 bases, and 13 bases lay in between. CDR3 length equals 12 residues. The CDR3 DNA follows: TGCAGCGTTGGATGGCGAGCTTCCGAGCAGTACTTC. Translating gives CSVGWRASEQYF.

V gene TRBV14 combines with J gene TRBJ1-2; 8 positions agree with TRBD1. Germline V lookup: CDR1 SGHDN, CDR2 FVKESK. J gave up 8 bases and V 3 bases, and 14 bases lay outside the gene matches. This CDR3 contains 16 residues. The CDR3 nucleotides read TGTGCCAGCAGCCAGATGGGACAGGCCGCCGTGGAGGGCTACACCTTC. This sequence encodes CASSQMGQAAVEGYTF.

This clone was seen once. The chain is built from TRBV7-3 and TRBJ2-6; D gene uncertain. Germline lookup yields CDR1 SGHTA and CDR2 FQGTGA. The CDR3 loop spans 15 amino acids. Trimming removed 5 bases at V and 0 bases at J, with 8 bases between. CDR3 in DNA: TGTGCCAGCAGCCCCGTGTCCTCTGGGGCCAACGTCCTGACTTTC. This gives the protein CASSPVSSGANVLTF.

The rearrangement uses TRBV7-6 and TRBJ1-4; D ambiguous. The CDR3 extends over 15 amino acids. Germline assignment: CDR1 SGHVS and CDR2 FNYEAQ. The germline V and J ends were trimmed by 1 base and 0 bases, with 6 bases remaining between them. CDR3 DNA sequence: TGTGCCAGCAGCTTAGGGCAGGCAACTAATGAAAAACTGTTTTTT. This sequence encodes CASSLGQATNEKLFF.

This clone appeared once. The rearrangement joins TRBV5-1 to TRBJ1-1, with TRBD1 matching over 7 bases. V shed 0 bases and J 4 bases; nucleotides not matched to a gene: 12. The germline V gene encodes CDR1 SGHRS and CDR2 YFSETQ. The CDR3 loop spans 17 amino acids. As DNA, the CDR3 is TGCGCCAGCAGCTTGGGACAGGGACGGGTTGGGAGCACTGAAGCTTTCTTT. It translates to CASSLGQGRVGSTEAFF.

This clone has only a few counts. The chain couples TRBV4-3 to TRBJ1-1; no definite D call. The germline CDR1 and CDR2 sequences are LGHNA and YSLEER. This CDR3 contains 15 residues. With 0 bases removed from V and 6 bases from J, the gap between germline ends came to 14 bases. The CDR3 reads CASSQDPRLGAEAFF. The CDR3 bases are TGCGCCAGCAGCCAAGATCCTCGCTTGGGCGCTGAAGCTTTCTTT.

V usage is TRBV9 and J usage is TRBJ2-7, with unresolved D. The germline V gene has CDR1 SGDLS and CDR2 YYNGEE. With 0 bases removed from V and 1 base from J, the gap between germline ends came to 8 bases. This CDR3 contains 14 residues. CDR3: CASSVALTSYEQYF. Here the CDR3 DNA reads TGTGCCAGCAGCGTAGCTTTGACTTCCTACGAGCAGTACTTC.

The chain has TRBV6-4 and TRBJ2-2; 8 bases are shared with TRBD1. J gave up 7 bases and V 6 bases, and 7 bases lay outside the gene matches. The germline V gene encodes CDR1 MRHNA and CDR2 SNTAGT. CDR3 length: 14 residues. The CDR3 loop is CASRTDRAGGELFF. DNA for the CDR3: TGTGCCAGCAGAACGGACAGGGCAGGCGGGGAGCTGTTTTTT.

About this clone: Other DNA sequences within the sample encode an identical CDR3. The genes are TRBV19 and TRBJ2-5, with D hard to call. The CDR3 is made up of 11 amino acids. The germline V gene has CDR1 LNHDA and CDR2 SQIVND (reference sequence). Trimming stripped 6 bases from V and 2 bases from J, with 4 bases between. CDR3 bases: TGTGCCAGTAGGGGACAAGAGACCCAGTACTTC. Amino acid sequence: CASRGQETQYF.

The chain employs TRBV19 and TRBJ2-1; tentatively, D is TRBD2 (5 bases). Germline lookup yields CDR1 LNHDA and CDR2 SQIVND (reference sequence). Trimming left V 0 bases short and J 9 bases short, with 9 bases between. The CDR3 runs 13 residues. The DNA for the CDR3 is TGTGCCAGTAGTATAGATTGGGCGGGTGAGCAGTTCTTC. Amino acids: CASSIDWAGEQFF.

The gene calls are TRBV5-4 and TRBJ2-2, with D maybe TRBD2 (5 bases). Deletions cut 5 bases from V and 5 bases from J, with 16 bases between. Germline V CDR1 and CDR2: SGHNT, YYREEE (reference sequence). The CDR3 contains 15 residues. CDR3 nucleotide sequence: TGTGCCAGCAGGGGAGAACTAGGAGGTACCGGGGAGCTGTTTTTT. This codes for CASRGELGGTGELFF.

This CDR3 reads CASSPPTAGLANEKLFF. Here the CDR3 DNA reads TGCGCCAGCAGCCCCCCCACGGCAGGGTTAGCTAATGAAAAACTGTTTTTT. This chain joins TRBV4-3 and TRBJ1-4, with TRBD1 as a possible D gene (5 bases). The CDR3 loop spans 17 amino acids. Between the trimmed V and J ends, which lost 4 bases and 3 bases, there was a span of 18 bases. Germline CDR1 and CDR2: LGHNA and YSLEER.

The V and J genes are TRBV18 and TRBJ1-1, with D perhaps matching TRBD1 (5 bases). The CDR3 covers 14 residues. Germline CDR1 reads KGHSH; CDR2 reads LQKENI. V lost 1 base and J lost 7, with 13 bases in between. The CDR3 nucleotides are TGTGCCAGCTCACCACAGGCGGGGGAGGGTGAAGCTTTCTTT. This translates into CASSPQAGEGEAFF.

V gene TRBV6-2 or TRBV6-3 combines with J gene TRBJ1-5; 7 nucleotides line up with TRBD1. Germline values: CDR1 MNHEY, CDR2 SVGEGT. Trimming took 10 bases from V and 9 from J; bases not matched to a gene: 12. CDR3 size: 13 residues. In DNA, the CDR3 is TGTGCCACCCGCCCAGGGGGTCCGTGGCCCCAGCATTTT. It yields the protein CATRPGGPWPQHF.